Listed below are T cell receptor beta chains from one sample, sequenced in a study of cytomegalovirus exposure and HLA in healthy donors. The data were produced by immunoSEQ multiplex PCR, yet TCRdb's version contains in-frame clones alone and is incomplete. The data hold tens of thousands of clones, with roughly 96% observed a single time. The sequenced sample consisted of PBMCs. The receptors were gathered from a man in his late teens or twenties in good health and CMV-seronegative. Each CDR3 is given with its conserved first and last residue. D genes are given only for firm matches. Some rows mark clone size as missing; the rest say once, few, many or name a class of expanded clone.

abundance,v_gene,j_gene,d_gene,CDR3aa,CDR3nt
.,TRBV6-6,TRBJ1-1,.,CASSSAGLNTEAFF,TGTGCCAGCAGTTCAGCAGGCCTAAACACTGAAGCTTTCTTT
.,TRBV5-6,TRBJ2-7,TRBD1,CASSLAGTGDSYEQYF,TGTGCCAGCAGCTTGGCCGGGACAGGCGACTCCTACGAGCAGTACTTC
.,TRBV6-1,TRBJ2-1,TRBD1,CASSGGQGSSYNEQFF,TGTGCCAGCAGTGGGGGACAGGGGAGCTCCTACAATGAGCAGTTCTTC
.,TRBV28,TRBJ2-7,TRBD1,CATGWTYEQYF,TGTGCGACAGGGTGGACCTACGAGCAGTACTTC
.,TRBV10-3,TRBJ2-1,TRBD1,CAISGQGTGSYNEQFF,TGTGCCATCAGCGGACAGGGGACCGGCTCCTACAATGAGCAGTTCTTC
once,TRBV6-6,TRBJ1-5,.,CASSYSRRNQPQHF,TGTGCCAGCAGTTACTCGAGGCGCAATCAGCCCCAGCATTTT
.,TRBV7-9,TRBJ2-7,TRBD2,CASSLEGTIIYEQYF,TGTGCCAGCAGCTTAGAGGGGACTATAATCTACGAGCAGTACTTC
.,TRBV10-3,TRBJ1-2,.,CAIVDSQGYGYTF,TGTGCCATCGTAGACTCCCAGGGCTATGGCTACACCTTC
.,TRBV5-1,TRBJ1-2,.,CASSLSNTVYGYTF,TGCGCCAGCAGCTTAAGCAACACAGTCTATGGCTACACCTTC
.,TRBV6-1,TRBJ2-5,TRBD1,CASSGTGPKTQYF,TGTGCCAGCAGCGGGACAGGGCCCAAGACCCAGTACTTC
.,TRBV5-1,TRBJ1-1,.,CASSLAGSTEAFF,TGCGCCAGCAGCTTGGCGGGGAGTACTGAAGCTTTCTTT
.,TRBV10-3,TRBJ1-1,.,CAISEHRTNTEAFF,TGTGCCATCAGTGAGCATAGAACGAACACTGAAGCTTTCTTT
.,TRBV27,TRBJ1-1,.,CASSLFSPRGSGTEAFF,TGCGCCAGCAGTTTATTTTCCCCTCGAGGGAGTGGCACTGAAGCCTTCTTT
.,TRBV7-8,TRBJ1-2,.,CASSSYRSNYGYTF,TGTGCCAGCAGCTCCTACAGGTCTAACTATGGCTACACCTTC
.,TRBV7-8,TRBJ2-7,TRBD1,CASSLGTGTYEQYF,TGTGCCAGCAGCTTAGGGACAGGGACATACGAGCAGTACTTC
.,TRBV15,TRBJ1-4,.,CATSRERTTSNEKLFF,TGTGCCACCAGCAGAGAACGGACTACATCTAATGAAAAACTGTTTTTT
.,TRBV28,TRBJ1-2,.,CASSSNYGYTF,TGTGCCAGCAGCTCGAACTATGGCTACACCTTC
.,TRBV28,TRBJ1-2,TRBD1,CASNSPGQGFGYTF,TGTGCCAGCAACTCACCGGGACAGGGCTTTGGCTACACCTTC
.,TRBV2,TRBJ1-2,.,CARGGEAMATDWHTF,TGTGCCAGAGGGGGGGAGGCTATGGCTACGGATTGGCACACCTTC
.,TRBV19,TRBJ2-5,.,CASSIPGRTAETQYF,TGTGCCAGTAGTATACCGGGAAGAACAGCTGAGACCCAGTACTTC
.,TRBV10-3,TRBJ1-5,.,CAISETGYQPQHF,TGTGCCATCAGTGAAACGGGGTATCAGCCCCAGCATTTT
.,TRBV2,TRBJ2-7,.,CASKKSGGFSYEQYF,TGTGCCAGCAAGAAGAGCGGCGGATTCTCCTACGAGCAGTACTTC
.,TRBV28,TRBJ1-2,.,CASSRTPGIYGYTF,TGTGCCAGCAGTCGAACACCAGGGATCTATGGCTACACCTTC
.,TRBV10-3,TRBJ2-7,TRBD1,CAISDKGASSYEQYF,TGTGCCATCAGTGATAAGGGGGCGAGCTCCTACGAGCAGTACTTC
.,TRBV11-3,TRBJ2-5,.,CASSLGELETQYF,TGTGCCAGCAGCTTAGGAGAGCTCGAGACCCAGTACTTC
few,TRBV27,TRBJ1-1,.,CASSTSDSPEAFF,.
.,TRBV2,TRBJ1-5,.,CASSPPPGRINQPQHF,TGTGCCAGCAGCCCCCCGCCGGGTCGGATCAATCAGCCCCAGCATTTT
.,TRBV5-4,TRBJ2-7,TRBD1,CASSFGTGTYEQYF,TGTGCCAGCAGCTTCGGGACAGGAACCTACGAGCAGTACTTC
once,TRBV7-8,TRBJ2-7,.,CASSSGKIYEQYF,TGTGCCAGCAGCTCCGGGAAGATCTACGAGCAGTACTTC
.,TRBV25-1,TRBJ1-6,TRBD1,CASSVTGGGSPLHF,TGTGCCAGCAGTGTCACAGGGGGCGGTTCACCCCTCCACTTT
.,TRBV29-1,TRBJ1-5,TRBD1,CSVGQRLNQPQHF,TGCAGCGTGGGACAGCGCTTGAATCAGCCCCAGCATTTT
once,TRBV11-1,TRBJ1-1,TRBD1,CASSLQGEGEAFF,TGTGCCAGCAGTTTACAGGGGGAAGGTGAAGCTTTCTTT
.,TRBV11-2,TRBJ2-1,.,CASSSVGAGEGRQFF,TGTGCCAGCAGCTCCGTCGGCGCAGGGGAAGGTAGGCAGTTCTTC
.,TRBV19,TRBJ2-1,.,CASTRFGEQFF,TGTGCCAGTACCAGATTTGGTGAGCAGTTCTTC
.,TRBV4-1,TRBJ2-7,TRBD1,CASSQGSRGNEQYF,TGCGCCAGCAGCCAAGGTAGCAGGGGGAACGAGCAGTACTTC
once,TRBV30,TRBJ2-3,TRBD1,CAWSGTGPDTQYF,TGTGCCTGGAGCGGGACAGGGCCAGATACGCAGTATTTT
.,TRBV11-2,TRBJ1-1,TRBD1,CASSLDWGQIDTEAFF,TGTGCCAGCAGCTTAGATTGGGGACAGATAGACACTGAAGCTTTCTTT
.,TRBV7-9,TRBJ1-1,.,CASSLDGEAFF,TGTGCCAGCAGCCTAGACGGTGAAGCTTTCTTT
.,TRBV7-8,TRBJ1-4,.,CASSLGPPTVVGEKLFF,TGTGCCAGCAGCTTAGGACCCCCGACAGTAGTGGGTGAAAAACTGTTTTTT
.,TRBV5-4,TRBJ2-7,TRBD2,CASSQLAGVHEQYF,TGTGCCAGCAGCCAGCTAGCGGGAGTACACGAGCAGTACTTC
few,TRBV7-4,TRBJ2-1,TRBD2,CASSQRKPSSGSTYNEQFF,TGTGCCAGCAGCCAACGTAAACCTTCTAGCGGGAGTACCTACAATGAGCAGTTCTTC
once,TRBV10-3,TRBJ2-7,TRBD1,CAISAGTGGGYEQYF,TGTGCCATCAGTGCGGGGACAGGGGGAGGCTACGAGCAGTACTTC
.,TRBV5-1,TRBJ2-7,TRBD2,CASSLATSNYEQYF,TGCGCCAGCAGCTTGGCGACTAGCAACTACGAGCAGTACTTC
.,TRBV6-1,TRBJ1-5,.,CASSERGAWGQPQHF,TGTGCCAGCAGTGAACGGGGGGCCTGGGGACAGCCCCAGCATTTT
.,TRBV19,TRBJ1-5,TRBD1,CASSTTGTGLGQPQHF,TGTGCCAGTAGTACGACTGGGACAGGGCTTGGTCAGCCCCAGCATTTT
.,TRBV27,TRBJ1-1,TRBD1,CASSLGQGGNTEAFF,TGTGCCAGCAGTCTCGGACAGGGGGGGAACACTGAAGCTTTCTTT
.,TRBV6-6,TRBJ2-7,TRBD1,CASSYSRGQSSYEQCF,TGTGCCAGCAGTTACTCCCGGGGACAGAGCTCCTACGAGCAGTGCTTC
.,TRBV7-2,TRBJ1-1,.,CASSLVIAGAEAFF,TGTGCCAGCAGCTTAGTAATCGCGGGGGCTGAAGCTTTCTTT
.,TRBV9,TRBJ1-1,.,CASSAYRVGTEAFF,TGTGCCAGCAGCGCGTACAGGGTAGGCACTGAAGCTTTCTTT
.,TRBV19,TRBJ1-1,.,CASSISVGVSSEAFF,TGTGCCAGTAGTATTTCCGTAGGGGTTAGCTCTGAAGCTTTCTTT
.,TRBV9,TRBJ2-1,.,CASSVVDGKYEQFF,TGTGCCAGCAGCGTAGTTGACGGGAAGTATGAGCAGTTCTTC